This TCR beta chain was captured in a study of T cells expressing NK-cell markers. General observations from the study: One observes that, in several donors, these clonotypes were also the leading ones within the CD3+CD56-NKG2C+ fraction.

About this clonotype: Its antigen is not known.

cDNA encoding TCR beta was synthesized via 5'RACE template switching incorporating UMIs. TCRdb re-called the 5' RACE reads; every CDR3 protein appears as one record, without DNA. This listing includes approximately 440,000 distinct CDR3 sequences. Per germline, CDR1 SGHTA and CDR2 FQGNSA. This CDR3 contains 12 residues. What was sequenced was blood T cells: a sorted CD56 or NKG2C T cell subset, CD4+ or CD8+ T cells, or bulk PBMC T cells (not recorded which). This clonotype was sampled from a woman in her forties or fifties in good health. The chain has TRBV7-2 and TRBJ1-1. The CDR3 loop reads CASSLYQTEAFF. Complete variable domain (other parts from reference TRBV7-2 and TRBJ1-1): GAGVSQSPSNKVTEKGKDVELRCDPISGHTALYWYRQSLGQGLEFLIYFQGNSAPDKSGLPSDRFSAERTGGSVSTLTIQRTQQEDSAVYLCASSLYQTEAFFGQGTRLTVV.